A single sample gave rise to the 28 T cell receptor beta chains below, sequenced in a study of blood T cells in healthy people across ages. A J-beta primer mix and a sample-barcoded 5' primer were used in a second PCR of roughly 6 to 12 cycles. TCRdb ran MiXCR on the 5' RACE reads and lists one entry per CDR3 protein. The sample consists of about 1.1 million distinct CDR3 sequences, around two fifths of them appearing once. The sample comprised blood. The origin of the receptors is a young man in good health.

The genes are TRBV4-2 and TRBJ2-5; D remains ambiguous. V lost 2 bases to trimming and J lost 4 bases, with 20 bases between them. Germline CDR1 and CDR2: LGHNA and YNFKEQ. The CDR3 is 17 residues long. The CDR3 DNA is TGTGCCAGCAGCCAAAACCCCCGCGGTGGGTTTGGAGAGACCCAGTACTTC. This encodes CASSQNPRGGFGETQYF.

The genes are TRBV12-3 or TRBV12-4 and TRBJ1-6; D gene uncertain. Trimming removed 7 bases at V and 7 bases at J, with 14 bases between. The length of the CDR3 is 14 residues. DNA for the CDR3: TGTGCCAGCACCTCCGGGGAACACAATTCACCCCTCCACTTT. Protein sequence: CASTSGEHNSPLHF.

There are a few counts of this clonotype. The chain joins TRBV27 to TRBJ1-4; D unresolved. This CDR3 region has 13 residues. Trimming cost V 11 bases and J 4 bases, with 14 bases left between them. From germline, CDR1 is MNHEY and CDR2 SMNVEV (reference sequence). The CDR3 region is CASSPRINEKLFF. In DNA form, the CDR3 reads TGTGCCTCTTCCCCGCGGATTAATGAAAAACTGTTTTTT.

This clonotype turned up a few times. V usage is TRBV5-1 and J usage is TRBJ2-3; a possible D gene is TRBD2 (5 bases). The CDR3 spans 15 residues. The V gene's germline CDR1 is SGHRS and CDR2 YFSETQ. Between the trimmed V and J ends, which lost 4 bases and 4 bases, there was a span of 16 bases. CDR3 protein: CASSPRTPGADTQYF. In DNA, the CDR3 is TGCGCCAGCAGCCCCCGGACCCCCGGGGCAGATACGCAGTATTTT. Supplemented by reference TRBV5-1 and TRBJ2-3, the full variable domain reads KAGVTQTPRYLIKTRGQQVTLSCSPISGHRSVSWYQQTPGQGLQFLFEYFSETQRNKGNFPGRFSGRQFSNSRSEMNVSTLELGDSALYLCASSPRTPGADTQYFGPGTRLTVL.

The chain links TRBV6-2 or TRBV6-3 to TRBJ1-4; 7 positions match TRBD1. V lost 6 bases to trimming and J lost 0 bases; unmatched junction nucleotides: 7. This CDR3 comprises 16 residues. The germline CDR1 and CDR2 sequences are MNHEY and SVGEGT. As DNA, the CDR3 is TGTGCCAGCAGATCGACAGGGTCTCCAACTAATGAAAAACTGTTTTTT. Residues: CASRSTGSPTNEKLFF.

CDR3: CASSQEVTGWGNTEAFF. The CDR3 DNA reads TGTGCCAGCAGCCAAGAGGTCACAGGGTGGGGGAACACTGAAGCTTTCTTT. The chain carries TRBV4-2 and TRBJ1-1; maybe TRBD1 (6 bases). There are 17 residues in the CDR3. Between the trimmed V and J ends, which lost 0 bases and 1 base, there was a span of 15 bases. Germline CDR1 reads LGHNA; CDR2 reads YNFKEQ.

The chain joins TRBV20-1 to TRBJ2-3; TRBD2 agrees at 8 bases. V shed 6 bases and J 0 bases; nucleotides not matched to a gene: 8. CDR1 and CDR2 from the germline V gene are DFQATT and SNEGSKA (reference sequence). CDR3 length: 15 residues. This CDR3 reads CSASRAGESTDTQYF. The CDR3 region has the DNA TGCAGTGCATCCAGAGCGGGGGAAAGCACAGATACGCAGTATTTT.

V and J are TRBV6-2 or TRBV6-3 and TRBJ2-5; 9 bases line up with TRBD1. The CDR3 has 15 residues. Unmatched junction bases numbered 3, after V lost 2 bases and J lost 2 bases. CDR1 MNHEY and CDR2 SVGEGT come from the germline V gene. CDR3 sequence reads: CASSYHGQGQETQYF. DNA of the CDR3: TGTGCCAGCAGTTACCATGGACAGGGGCAAGAGACCCAGTACTTC.

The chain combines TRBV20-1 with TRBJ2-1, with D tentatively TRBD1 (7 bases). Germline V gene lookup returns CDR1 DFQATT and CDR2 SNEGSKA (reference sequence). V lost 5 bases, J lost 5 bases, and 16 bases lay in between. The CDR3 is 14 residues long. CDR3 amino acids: CSASPRGAHNEQFF. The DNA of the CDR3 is TGCAGTGCTTCTCCCAGGGGGGCGCACAATGAGCAGTTCTTC.

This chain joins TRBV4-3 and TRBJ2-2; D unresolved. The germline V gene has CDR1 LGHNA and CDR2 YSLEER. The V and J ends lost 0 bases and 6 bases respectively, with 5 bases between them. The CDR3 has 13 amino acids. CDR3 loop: CASSQDSPGELFF. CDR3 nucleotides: TGCGCCAGCAGCCAAGATTCACCCGGGGAGCTGTTTTTT.

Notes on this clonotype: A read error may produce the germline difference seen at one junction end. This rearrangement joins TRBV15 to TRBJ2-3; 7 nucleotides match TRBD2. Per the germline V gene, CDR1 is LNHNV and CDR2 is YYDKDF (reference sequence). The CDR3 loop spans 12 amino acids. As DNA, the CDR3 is TGTGCCACCAAGACTAGCACAGATACGCGGTATTTT. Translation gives CATKTSTDTRYF.

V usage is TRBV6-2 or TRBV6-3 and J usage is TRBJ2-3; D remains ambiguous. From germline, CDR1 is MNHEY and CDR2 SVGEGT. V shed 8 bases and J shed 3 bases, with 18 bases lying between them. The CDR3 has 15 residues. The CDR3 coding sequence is TGTGCCAGCCTTCGGCGTCAAACGGAAACAGATACGCAGTATTTT. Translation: CASLRRQTETDTQYF.

CDR3: CASSTSGGVYNEQFF. Written as DNA, the CDR3 is TGTGCCAGCAGCACCAGCGGGGGGGTGTACAATGAGCAGTTCTTC. The rearrangement joins TRBV7-2 to TRBJ2-1, with 10 bases lining up with TRBD2. V was clipped by 5 bases and J by 4 bases; unmatched bases: 5. Germline CDR1 reads SGHTA; CDR2 reads FQGNSA. The CDR3 runs 15 residues.

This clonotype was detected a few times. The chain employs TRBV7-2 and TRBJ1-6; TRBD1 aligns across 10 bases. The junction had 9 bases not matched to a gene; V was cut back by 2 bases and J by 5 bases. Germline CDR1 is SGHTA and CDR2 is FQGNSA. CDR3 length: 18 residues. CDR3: CASSLPDRGRRNNSPLHF. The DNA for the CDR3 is TGTGCCAGCAGCTTACCCGACAGGGGGCGCAGGAATAATTCACCCCTCCACTTT.

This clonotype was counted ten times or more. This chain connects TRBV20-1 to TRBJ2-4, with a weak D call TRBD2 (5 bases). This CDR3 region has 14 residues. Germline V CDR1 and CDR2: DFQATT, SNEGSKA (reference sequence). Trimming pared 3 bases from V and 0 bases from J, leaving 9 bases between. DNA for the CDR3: TGCAGTGCTAGGGAGGTGGGAGCCAAAAACATTCAGTACTTC. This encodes CSAREVGAKNIQYF.

The CDR3 DNA reads as TGTGCCAGCAGCCCAGGACTGACACAGGGCAATCAGCCCCAGCATTTT. This translates into CASSPGLTQGNQPQHF. The genes are TRBV9 and TRBJ1-5; TRBD1 is a possible D gene (5 bases). The CDR3 covers 16 residues. Trimming pared 4 bases from V and 2 bases from J, leaving 16 bases between. From germline, CDR1 is SGDLS and CDR2 YYNGEE.

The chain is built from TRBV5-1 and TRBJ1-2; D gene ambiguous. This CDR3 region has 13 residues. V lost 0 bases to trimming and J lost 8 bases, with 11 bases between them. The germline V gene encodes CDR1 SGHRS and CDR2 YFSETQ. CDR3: CASSLGADWGYTF. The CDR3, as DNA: TGCGCCAGCAGCTTGGGTGCCGACTGGGGCTACACCTTC.

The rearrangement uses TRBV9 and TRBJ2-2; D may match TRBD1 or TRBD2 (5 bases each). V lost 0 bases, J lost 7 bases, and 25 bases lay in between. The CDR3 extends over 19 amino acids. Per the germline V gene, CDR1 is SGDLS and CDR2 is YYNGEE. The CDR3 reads CASSVGSRGHEGLYGELFF. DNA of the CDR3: TGTGCCAGCAGCGTAGGGAGTCGAGGCCATGAGGGGCTGTACGGGGAGCTGTTTTTT. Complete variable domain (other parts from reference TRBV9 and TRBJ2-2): DSGVTQTPKHLITATGQRVTLRCSPRSGDLSVYWYQQSLDQGLQFLIQYYNGEERAKGNILERFSAQQFPDLHSELNLSSLELGDSALYFCASSVGSRGHEGLYGELFFGEGSRLTVL.

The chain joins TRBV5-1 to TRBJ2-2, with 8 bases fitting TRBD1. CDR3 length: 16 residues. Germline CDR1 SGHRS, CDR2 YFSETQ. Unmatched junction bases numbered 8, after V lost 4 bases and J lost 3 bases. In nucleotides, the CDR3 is TGCGCCAGCAGCGTCACGGGACAGGTTGACACCGGGGAGCTGTTTTTT. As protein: CASSVTGQVDTGELFF.

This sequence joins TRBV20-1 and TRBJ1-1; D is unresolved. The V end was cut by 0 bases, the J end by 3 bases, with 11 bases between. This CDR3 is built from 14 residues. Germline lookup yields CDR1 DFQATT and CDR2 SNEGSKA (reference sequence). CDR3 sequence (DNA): TGCAGTGCTAGAGACCCACCCCCTGACACTGAAGCTTTCTTT. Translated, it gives CSARDPPPDTEAFF.

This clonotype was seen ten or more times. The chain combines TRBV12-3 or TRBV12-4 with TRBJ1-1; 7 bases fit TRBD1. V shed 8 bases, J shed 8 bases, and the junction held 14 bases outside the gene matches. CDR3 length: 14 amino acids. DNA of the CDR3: TGTGCCAGCGAACTCAGGGGGGCCCCTACGGAAGCTTTCTTT. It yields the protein CASELRGAPTEAFF.

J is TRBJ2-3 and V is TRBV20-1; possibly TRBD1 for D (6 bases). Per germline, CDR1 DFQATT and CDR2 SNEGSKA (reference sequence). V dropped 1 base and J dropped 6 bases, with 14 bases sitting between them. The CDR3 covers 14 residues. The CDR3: CSARGTGSSDTQYF. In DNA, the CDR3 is TGCAGTGCTAGAGGAACAGGGTCCTCCGATACGCAGTATTTT.

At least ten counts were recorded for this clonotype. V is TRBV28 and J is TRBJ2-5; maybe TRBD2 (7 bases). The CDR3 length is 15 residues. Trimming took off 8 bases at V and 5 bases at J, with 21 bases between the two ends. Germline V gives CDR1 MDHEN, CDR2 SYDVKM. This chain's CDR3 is CASLKGGAFGETQYF. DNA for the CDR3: TGTGCCAGCCTTAAGGGGGGGGCCTTCGGTGAGACCCAGTACTTC.

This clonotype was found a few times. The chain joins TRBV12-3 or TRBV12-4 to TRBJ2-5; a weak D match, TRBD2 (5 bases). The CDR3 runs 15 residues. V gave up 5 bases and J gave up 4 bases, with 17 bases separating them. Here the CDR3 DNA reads TGTGCCAGCAGTCTCACGAGGCTAGCAGGAGAGACCCAGTACTTC. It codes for CASSLTRLAGETQYF.

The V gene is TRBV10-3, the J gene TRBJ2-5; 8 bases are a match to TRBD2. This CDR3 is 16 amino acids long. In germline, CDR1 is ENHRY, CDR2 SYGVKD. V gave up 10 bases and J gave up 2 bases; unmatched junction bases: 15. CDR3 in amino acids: CATAGTSGPRQETQYF. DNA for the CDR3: TGTGCCACGGCCGGGACTAGTGGTCCCCGGCAAGAGACCCAGTACTTC.

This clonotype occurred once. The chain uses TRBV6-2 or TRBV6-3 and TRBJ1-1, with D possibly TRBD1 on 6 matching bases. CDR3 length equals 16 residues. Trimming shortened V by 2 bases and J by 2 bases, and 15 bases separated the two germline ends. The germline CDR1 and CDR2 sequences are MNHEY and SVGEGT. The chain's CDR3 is CASSYLRRGPNTEAFF. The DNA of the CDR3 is TGTGCCAGCAGTTACCTTCGCAGGGGTCCAAACACTGAAGCTTTCTTT.

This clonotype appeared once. In nucleotides, the CDR3 is TGTGCCAGCAGCGCCCAGGGGGTAGCCTACAATGAGCAGTTCTTC. As protein: CASSAQGVAYNEQFF. J is TRBJ2-1 and V is TRBV6-2 or TRBV6-3, with 7 bases lining up with TRBD1. Germline V gives CDR1 MNHEY, CDR2 SVGEGT. The trim removed 6 bases at V and 2 bases at J, leaving 7 bases unmatched. The CDR3 is 15 residues long.

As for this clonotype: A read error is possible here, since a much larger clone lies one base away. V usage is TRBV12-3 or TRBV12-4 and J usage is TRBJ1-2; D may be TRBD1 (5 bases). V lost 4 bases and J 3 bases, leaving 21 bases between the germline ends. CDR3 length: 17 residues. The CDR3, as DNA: TGTGCCAGCAGTTCACGCGGATGGCAGGGAAATGACTATGGCTACACCTTC. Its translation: CASSSRGWQGNDYGYTF.